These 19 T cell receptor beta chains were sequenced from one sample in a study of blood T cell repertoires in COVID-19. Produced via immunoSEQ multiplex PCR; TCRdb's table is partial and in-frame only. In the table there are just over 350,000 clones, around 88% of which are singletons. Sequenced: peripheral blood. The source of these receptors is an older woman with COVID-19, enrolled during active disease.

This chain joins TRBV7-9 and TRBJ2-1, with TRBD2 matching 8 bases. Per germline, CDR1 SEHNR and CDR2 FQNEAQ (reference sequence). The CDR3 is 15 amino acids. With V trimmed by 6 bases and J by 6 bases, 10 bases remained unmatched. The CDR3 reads CASRVAGGRGNEQFF. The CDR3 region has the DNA TGTGCCAGCAGAGTGGCGGGGGGCCGGGGCAATGAGCAGTTCTTC.

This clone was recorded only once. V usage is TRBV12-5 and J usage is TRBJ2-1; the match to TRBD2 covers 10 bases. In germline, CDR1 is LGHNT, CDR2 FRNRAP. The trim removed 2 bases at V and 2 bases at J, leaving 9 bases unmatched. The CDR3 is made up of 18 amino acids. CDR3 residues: CASGLILPSGGAYNEQFF. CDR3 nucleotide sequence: TGTGCTAGTGGTTTGATACTTCCGAGCGGGGGGGCCTACAATGAGCAGTTCTTC.

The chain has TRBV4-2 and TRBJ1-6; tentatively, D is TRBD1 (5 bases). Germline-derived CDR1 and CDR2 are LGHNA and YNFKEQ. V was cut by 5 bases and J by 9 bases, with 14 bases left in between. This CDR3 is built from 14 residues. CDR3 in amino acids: CASSSSGGVSPLHF. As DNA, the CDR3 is TGTGCCAGCAGCTCGTCCGGAGGGGTTTCACCCCTCCACTTT.

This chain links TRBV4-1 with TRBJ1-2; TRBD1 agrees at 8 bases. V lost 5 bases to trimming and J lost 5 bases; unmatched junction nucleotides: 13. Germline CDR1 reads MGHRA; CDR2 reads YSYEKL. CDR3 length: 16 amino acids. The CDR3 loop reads CASSVFGSGGRYGYTF. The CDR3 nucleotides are TGCGCCAGCAGCGTATTTGGTTCAGGGGGCCGTTATGGCTACACCTTC.

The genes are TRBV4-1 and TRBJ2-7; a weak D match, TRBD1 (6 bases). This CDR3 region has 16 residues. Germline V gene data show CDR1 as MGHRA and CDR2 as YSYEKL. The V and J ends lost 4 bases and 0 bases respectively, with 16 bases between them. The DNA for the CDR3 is TGCGCCAGCAGCCCGAAATTGGCAGGGGACTCCTACGAGCAGTACTTC. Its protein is CASSPKLAGDSYEQYF.

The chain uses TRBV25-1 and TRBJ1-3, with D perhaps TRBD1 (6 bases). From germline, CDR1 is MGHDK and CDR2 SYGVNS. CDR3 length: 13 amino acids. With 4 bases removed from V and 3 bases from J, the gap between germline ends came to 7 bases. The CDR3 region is CASSVGGGNTIYF. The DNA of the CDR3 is TGTGCCAGCAGTGTAGGGGGTGGAAACACCATATATTTT.

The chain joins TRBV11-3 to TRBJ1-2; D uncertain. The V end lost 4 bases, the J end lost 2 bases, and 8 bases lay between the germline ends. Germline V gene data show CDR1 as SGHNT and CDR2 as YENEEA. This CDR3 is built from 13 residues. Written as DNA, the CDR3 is TGTGCCAGCAGCTCAGGCAGCAACTATGGCTACACCTTC. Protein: CASSSGSNYGYTF. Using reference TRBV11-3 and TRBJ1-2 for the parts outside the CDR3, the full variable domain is EAGVVQSPRYKIIEKKQPVAFWCNPISGHNTLYWYLQNLGQGPELLIRYENEEAVDDSQLPKDRFSAERLKGVDSTLKIQPAELGDSAVYLCASSSGSNYGYTFGSGTRLTVV.

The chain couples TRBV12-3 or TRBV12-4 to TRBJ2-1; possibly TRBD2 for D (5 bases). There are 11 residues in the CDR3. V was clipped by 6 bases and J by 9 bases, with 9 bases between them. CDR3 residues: CASSRTGEQFF. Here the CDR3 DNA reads TGTGCCAGCAGCCGGACTGGTGAGCAGTTCTTC.

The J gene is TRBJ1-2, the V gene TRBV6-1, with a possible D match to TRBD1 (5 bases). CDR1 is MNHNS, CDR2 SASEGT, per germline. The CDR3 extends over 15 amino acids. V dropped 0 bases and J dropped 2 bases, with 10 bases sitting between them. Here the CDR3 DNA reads TGTGCCAGCAGTGAAGCGGGGGGAGGGAACTATGGCTACACCTTC. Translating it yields CASSEAGGGNYGYTF.

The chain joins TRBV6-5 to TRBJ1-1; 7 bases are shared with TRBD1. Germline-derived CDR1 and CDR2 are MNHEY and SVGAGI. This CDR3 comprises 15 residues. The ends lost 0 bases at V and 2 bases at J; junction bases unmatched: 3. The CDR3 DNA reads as TGTGCCAGCAGTTACTCACAAGGGGGCAACACTGAAGCTTTCTTT. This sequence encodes CASSYSQGGNTEAFF.

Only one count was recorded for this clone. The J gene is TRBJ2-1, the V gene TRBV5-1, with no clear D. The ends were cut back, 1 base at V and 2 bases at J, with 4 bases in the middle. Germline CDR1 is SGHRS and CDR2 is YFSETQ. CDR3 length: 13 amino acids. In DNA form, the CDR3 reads TGCGCCAGCAGCTTGCAGACCTACAATGAGCAGTTCTTC. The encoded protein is CASSLQTYNEQFF.

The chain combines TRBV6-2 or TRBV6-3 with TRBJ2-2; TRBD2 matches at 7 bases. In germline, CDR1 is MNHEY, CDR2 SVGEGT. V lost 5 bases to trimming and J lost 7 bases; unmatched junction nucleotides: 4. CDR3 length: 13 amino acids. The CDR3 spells CASSNGGIGELFF. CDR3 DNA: TGTGCCAGCAGTAACGGGGGGATCGGGGAGCTGTTTTTT.

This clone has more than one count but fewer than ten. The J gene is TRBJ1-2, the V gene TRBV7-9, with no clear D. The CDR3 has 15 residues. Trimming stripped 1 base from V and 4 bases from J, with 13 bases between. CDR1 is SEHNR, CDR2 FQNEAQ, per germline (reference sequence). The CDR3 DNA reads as TGTGCCAGCAGCTTAGATGTCCGGGATGTCTATGGCTACACCTTC. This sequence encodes CASSLDVRDVYGYTF.

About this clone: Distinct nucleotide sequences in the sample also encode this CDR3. The CDR3 is CASSSGQGYEQYF. The CDR3 coding sequence is TGTGCCAGCAGCTCCGGACAGGGATACGAGCAGTACTTC. The chain is built from TRBV12-3 or TRBV12-4 and TRBJ2-7, with 8 nucleotides matching TRBD1. The V gene end was trimmed by 6 bases and the J gene end by 4 bases; junction bases not matched to a gene: 5. This CDR3 is 13 amino acids long.

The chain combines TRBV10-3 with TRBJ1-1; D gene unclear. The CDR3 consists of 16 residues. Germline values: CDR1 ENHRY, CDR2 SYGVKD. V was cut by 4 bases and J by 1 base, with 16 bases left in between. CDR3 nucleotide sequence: TGTGCCATCAGTGGACCAGACGGGGTAGGGAACACTGAAGCTTTCTTT. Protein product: CAISGPDGVGNTEAFF.

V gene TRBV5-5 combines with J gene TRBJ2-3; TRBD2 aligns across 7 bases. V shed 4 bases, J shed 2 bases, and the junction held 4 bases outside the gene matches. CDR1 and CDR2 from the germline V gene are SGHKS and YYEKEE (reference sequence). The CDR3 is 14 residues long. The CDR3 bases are TGTGCCAGCAGCGGGGGGGTTTTCACAGATACGCAGTATTTT. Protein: CASSGGVFTDTQYF. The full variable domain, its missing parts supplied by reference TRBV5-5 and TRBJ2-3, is DAGVTQSPTHLIKTRGQQVTLRCSPISGHKSVSWYQQVLGQGPQFIFQYYEKEERGRGNFPDRFSARQFPNYSSELNVNALLLGDSALYLCASSGGVFTDTQYFGPGTRLTVL.

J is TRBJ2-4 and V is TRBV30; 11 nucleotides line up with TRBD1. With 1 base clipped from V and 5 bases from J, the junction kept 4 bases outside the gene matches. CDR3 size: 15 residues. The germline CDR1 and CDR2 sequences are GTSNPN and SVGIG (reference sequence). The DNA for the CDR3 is TGTGCCTGGAGTGGGGGACAGGGGGGACAAAACATTCAGTACTTC. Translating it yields CAWSGGQGGQNIQYF.

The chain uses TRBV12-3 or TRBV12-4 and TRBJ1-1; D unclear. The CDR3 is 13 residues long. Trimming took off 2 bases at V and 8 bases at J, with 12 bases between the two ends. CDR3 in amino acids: CASSLSPMKEAFF. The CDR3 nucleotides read TGTGCCAGCAGTTTAAGCCCGATGAAAGAAGCTTTCTTT.

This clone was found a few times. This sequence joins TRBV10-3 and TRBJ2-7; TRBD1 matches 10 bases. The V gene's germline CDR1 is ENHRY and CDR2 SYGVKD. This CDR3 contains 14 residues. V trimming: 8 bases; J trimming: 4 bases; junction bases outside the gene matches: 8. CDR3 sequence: CAIEDPGQGYEQYF. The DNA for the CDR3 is TGTGCCATCGAAGACCCGGGACAGGGGTACGAGCAGTACTTC.